The clone carrying this T cell receptor beta chain appeared a few times. Its antigen is currently unknown. Germline V lookup: CDR1 LNHDA, CDR2 SQIVND (reference sequence). V lost 3 bases and J lost 7, with 4 bases in between. The CDR3 extends over 11 amino acids. This sample is part of a study of T-cell memory formation after mild COVID-19. Study at large: Largely donor-specific TCR clusters were found. Study-level results: Pre-infection memory held some responding clones, suggesting pre-existing cross-reactive T cells responded. Among contracting clones, CD4+ were mainly CM/EM and CD8+ enriched in EMRA. A balance of CD4 and CD8 characterized clones contracting day 15 to 85, whereas later expanders leaned CD4+.

TCRdb itself ran the 5' RACE reads through MiXCR, one entry per CDR3 protein. The sample lists fewer than 650,000 distinct CDR3 sequences, about a fifth occurring once. This rearrangement joins TRBV19 to TRBJ2-1, with D unclear. Sequencing used PBMCs or a T cell subset sorted from them (not recorded which). The clonotype originates from an adult woman who had mild COVID-19 (a few samples of this study predate the infection). Cell type and time point are not known. The CDR3 loop reads CASSILNEQFF. The CDR3, as DNA: TGTGCCAGTAGTATTTTGAATGAGCAGTTCTTC.